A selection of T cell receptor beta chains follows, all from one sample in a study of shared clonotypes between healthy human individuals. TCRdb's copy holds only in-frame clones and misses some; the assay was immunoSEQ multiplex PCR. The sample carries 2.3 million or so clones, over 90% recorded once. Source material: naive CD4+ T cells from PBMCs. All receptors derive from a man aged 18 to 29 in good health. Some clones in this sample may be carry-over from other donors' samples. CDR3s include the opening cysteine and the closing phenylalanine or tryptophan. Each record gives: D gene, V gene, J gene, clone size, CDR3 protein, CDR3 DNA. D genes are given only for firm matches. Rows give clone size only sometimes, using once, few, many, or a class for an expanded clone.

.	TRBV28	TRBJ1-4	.	CASSLLAQYNEKLFF	TGTGCCAGCAGTTTATTGGCACAGTATAATGAAAAACTGTTTTTT
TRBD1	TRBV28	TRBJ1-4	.	CASSLPPGTGGNEKLFF	TGTGCCAGCAGTTTACCCCCCGGGACAGGGGGTAATGAAAAACTGTTTTTT
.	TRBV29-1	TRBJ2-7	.	CSVAPGLSLYEQYF	TGCAGCGTAGCTCCGGGATTATCTCTCTACGAGCAGTACTTC
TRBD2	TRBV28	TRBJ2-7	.	CASSLPPGGEQYF	TGTGCCAGCAGTTTGCCCCCGGGAGGCGAGCAGTACTTC
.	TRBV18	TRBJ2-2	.	CASSPQGWANTGELFF	TGTGCCAGCTCACCTCAGGGGTGGGCGAACACCGGGGAGCTGTTTTTT
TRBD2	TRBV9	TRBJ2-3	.	CASSVAWTSGMDTQYF	TGTGCCAGCAGCGTAGCGTGGACTAGCGGGATGGATACGCAGTATTTT
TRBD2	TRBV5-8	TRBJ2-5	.	CASRLGGIGETQYF	TGTGCCAGCCGACTGGGGGGGATAGGAGAGACCCAGTACTTC
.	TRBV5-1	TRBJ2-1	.	CASSFWTGPGGEQFF	TGCGCCAGCAGCTTCTGGACTGGCCCTGGAGGAGAGCAGTTCTTC
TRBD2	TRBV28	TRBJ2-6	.	CASSTRTSGSSGANVLTF	TGTGCCAGCAGTACCCGGACTAGCGGGAGTTCAGGGGCCAACGTCCTGACTTTC
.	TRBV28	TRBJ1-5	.	CASSTGQPQHF	TGTGCCAGCAGCACAGGGCAGCCCCAGCATTTT
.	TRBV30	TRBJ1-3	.	CAWTWGGLGNTIYF	TGTGCCTGGACCTGGGGGGGGCTTGGAAACACCATATATTTT
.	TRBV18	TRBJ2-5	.	CASSQFMAGAGETQYF	TGTGCCAGCTCACAGTTTATGGCAGGGGCGGGAGAGACCCAGTACTTC
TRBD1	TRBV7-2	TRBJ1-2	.	CASSFRTGGVKDGYTF	TGTGCCAGCAGCTTTCGGACAGGGGGCGTCAAGGATGGCTACACCTTC
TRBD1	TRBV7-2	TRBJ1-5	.	CASSTGQGYQPQHF	TGTGCCAGCAGCACGGGACAGGGGTACCAGCCCCAGCATTTT
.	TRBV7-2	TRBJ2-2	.	CASSLVNAGELFF	TGTGCCAGCAGCTTGGTCAACGCCGGGGAGCTGTTTTTT
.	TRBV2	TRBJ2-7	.	CASSETRESHF	TGTGCCAGCAGTGAAACAAGGGAGTCACACTTC
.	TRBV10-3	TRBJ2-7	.	CAISESAALSYEQYF	TGTGCCATCAGTGAGTCTGCAGCCCTCTCCTACGAGCAGTACTTC
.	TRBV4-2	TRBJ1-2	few	CASSQDGTGIYGYTF	TGTGCCAGCAGCCAAGACGGTACAGGGATCTATGGCTACACCTTC
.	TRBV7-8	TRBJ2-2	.	CASSPKPLPTPGELFF	TGTGCCAGCAGCCCGAAACCTTTGCCAACCCCCGGGGAGCTGTTTTTT
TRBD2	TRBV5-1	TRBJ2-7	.	CASSLGGLAGGLEQYF	TGCGCCAGCAGCTTGGGAGGTCTAGCGGGAGGTCTCGAGCAGTACTTC
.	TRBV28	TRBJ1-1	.	CASRPWGTEAFF	TGTGCCAGCAGGCCATGGGGTACTGAAGCTTTCTTT
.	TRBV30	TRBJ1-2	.	CALLLRGLPDYGYTF	TGTGCCCTCCTGTTAAGGGGACTTCCGGACTATGGCTACACCTTC
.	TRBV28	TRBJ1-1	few	CASSPTGTEAFF	TGTGCCAGCAGCCCCACAGGGACTGAAGCTTTCTTT
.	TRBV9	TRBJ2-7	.	CASSRGHEQYF	TGTGCCAGCAGCCGCGGGCACGAGCAGTACTTC
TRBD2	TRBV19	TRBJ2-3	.	CASSIRSAGGTDTQYF	TGTGCCAGTAGTATAAGGTCGGCGGGGGGAACAGATACGCAGTATTTT
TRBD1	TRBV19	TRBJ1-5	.	CASSPPTGEPQHF	TGTGCCAGTAGCCCGCCCACAGGGGAGCCCCAGCATTTT
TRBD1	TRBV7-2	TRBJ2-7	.	CASSWRQGSDEQYF	TGTGCCAGCAGCTGGCGACAGGGTTCGGACGAGCAGTACTTC
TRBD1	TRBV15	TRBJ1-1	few	CATSVGQVGTEAFF	TGTGCCACCAGCGTTGGACAGGTCGGCACTGAAGCTTTCTTT
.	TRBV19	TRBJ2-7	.	CASSLGQRVYEQYF	TGTGCCAGTAGTTTAGGACAGAGGGTGTACGAGCAGTACTTC
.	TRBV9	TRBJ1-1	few	CASSVESMNTEAFF	TGTGCCAGCAGCGTAGAGTCCATGAACACTGAAGCTTTCTTT
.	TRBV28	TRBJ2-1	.	CAIGGPPYNEQFF	TGTGCGATTGGGGGCCCCCCCTACAATGAGCAGTTCTTC
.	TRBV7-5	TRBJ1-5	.	CVRSLPGQPTRDNQPQHF	TGTGTCAGAAGCTTGCCCGGACAGCCTACTAGGGACAATCAGCCCCAGCATTTT
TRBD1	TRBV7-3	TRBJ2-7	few	CASSQQDRGYEQYF	TGTGCCAGCAGCCAACAGGACAGGGGCTACGAGCAGTACTTC
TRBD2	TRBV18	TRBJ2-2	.	CASSPSSLAGSTGELFF	TGTGCCAGCTCACCCTCGAGCTTAGCGGGGTCCACCGGGGAGCTGTTTTTT
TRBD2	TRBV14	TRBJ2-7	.	CASSLGGSGRYEQYF	TGTGCCAGCAGCCTAGGGGGGAGCGGGAGGTACGAGCAGTACTTC
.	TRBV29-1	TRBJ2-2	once	CSVDAQNTGELFF	TGCAGCGTTGACGCACAGAACACCGGGGAGCTGTTTTTT
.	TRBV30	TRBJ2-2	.	CAWRIAGAGELFF	TGTGCCTGGAGAATAGCAGGGGCCGGGGAGCTGTTTTTT
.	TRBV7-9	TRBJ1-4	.	CASSSRAPTNEKLFF	TGTGCCAGCAGCTCTCGAGCCCCAACTAATGAAAAACTGTTTTTT
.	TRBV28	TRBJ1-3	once	CASREQGNTIYF	TGTGCCAGCAGAGAACAGGGAAACACCATATATTTT
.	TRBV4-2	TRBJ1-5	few	CASSQVQGKDQPQHF	TGTGCCAGCAGCCAAGTCCAGGGAAAAGATCAGCCCCAGCATTTT
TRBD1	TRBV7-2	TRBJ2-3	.	CASSNRGLGTDTQYF	TGTGCCAGCAGTAACAGGGGGCTGGGCACAGATACGCAGTATTTT
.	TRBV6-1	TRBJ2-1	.	CASSEARVRTEYNEQFF	TGTGCCAGCAGTGAAGCGCGGGTCCGGACAGAGTACAATGAGCAGTTCTTC
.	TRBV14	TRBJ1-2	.	CASSQIALRAGYTF	TGTGCCAGCAGCCAGATAGCTCTCCGGGCGGGCTACACCTTC